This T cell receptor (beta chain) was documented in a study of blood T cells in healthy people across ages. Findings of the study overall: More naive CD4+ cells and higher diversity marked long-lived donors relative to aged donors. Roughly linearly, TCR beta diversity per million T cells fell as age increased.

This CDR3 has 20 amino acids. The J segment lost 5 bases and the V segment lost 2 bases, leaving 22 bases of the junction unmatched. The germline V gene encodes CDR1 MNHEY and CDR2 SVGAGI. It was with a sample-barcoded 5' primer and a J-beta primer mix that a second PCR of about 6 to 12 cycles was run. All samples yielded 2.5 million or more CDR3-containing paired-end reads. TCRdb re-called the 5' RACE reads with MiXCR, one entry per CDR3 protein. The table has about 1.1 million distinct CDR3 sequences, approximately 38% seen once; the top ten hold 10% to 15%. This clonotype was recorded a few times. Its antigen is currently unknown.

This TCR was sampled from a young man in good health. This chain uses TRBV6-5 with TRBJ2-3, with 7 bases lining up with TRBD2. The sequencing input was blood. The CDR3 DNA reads TGTGCCAGCAGTTACCCCGAAGGGATTGAGGGGAGGGAGAACATAGATACGCAGTATTTT. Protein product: CASSYPEGIEGRENIDTQYF.